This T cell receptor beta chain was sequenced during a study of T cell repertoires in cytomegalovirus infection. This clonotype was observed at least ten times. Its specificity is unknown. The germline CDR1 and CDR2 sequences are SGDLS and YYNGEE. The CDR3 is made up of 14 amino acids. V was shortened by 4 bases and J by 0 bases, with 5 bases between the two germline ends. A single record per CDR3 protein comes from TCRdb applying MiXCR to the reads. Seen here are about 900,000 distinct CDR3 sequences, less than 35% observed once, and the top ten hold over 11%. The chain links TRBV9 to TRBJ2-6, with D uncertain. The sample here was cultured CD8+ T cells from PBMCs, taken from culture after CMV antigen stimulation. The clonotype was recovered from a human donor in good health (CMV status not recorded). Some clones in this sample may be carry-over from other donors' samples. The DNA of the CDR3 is TGTGCCAGCAGCCCAGGCTCTGGGGCCAACGTCCTGACTTTC. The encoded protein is CASSPGSGANVLTF.